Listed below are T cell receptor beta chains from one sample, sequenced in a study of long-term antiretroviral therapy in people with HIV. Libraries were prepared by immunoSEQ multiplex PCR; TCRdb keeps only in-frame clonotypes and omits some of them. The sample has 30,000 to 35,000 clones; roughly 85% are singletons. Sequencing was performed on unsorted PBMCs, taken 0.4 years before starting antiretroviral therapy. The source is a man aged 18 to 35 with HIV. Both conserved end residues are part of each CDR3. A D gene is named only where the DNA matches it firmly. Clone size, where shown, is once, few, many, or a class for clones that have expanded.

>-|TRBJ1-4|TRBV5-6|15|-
CASSAIQIRDEKLFF
TGTGCCAGCAGCGCCATACAGATCCGGGACGAAAAACTGTTTTTT
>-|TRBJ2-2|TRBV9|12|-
CASSTPVGELFF
TGTGCCAGCAGCACCCCTGTGGGGGAGCTGTTTTTT
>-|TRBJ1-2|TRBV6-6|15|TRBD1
CASRNPGQLDYGYTF
TGTGCCAGCAGAAACCCGGGACAGTTAGACTATGGCTACACCTTC
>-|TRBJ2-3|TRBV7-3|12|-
CASSLSTDTQYF
TGTGCCAGCAGCCTGAGCACAGATACGCAGTATTTT
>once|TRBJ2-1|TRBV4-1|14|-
CASSQSKKVNEQFF
TGCGCCAGCAGCCAGTCTAAGAAGGTGAATGAGCAGTTCTTC
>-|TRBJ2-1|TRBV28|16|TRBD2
CATQQEGLAGVMRQFF
TGTGCCACCCAGCAGGAAGGACTAGCGGGAGTTATGAGGCAGTTCTTC
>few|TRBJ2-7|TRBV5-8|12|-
CASSPLTYEQYF
TGTGCCAGCAGCCCCCTTACCTACGAGCAGTACTTC
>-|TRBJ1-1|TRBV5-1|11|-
CASSLGVEAFF
TGCGCCAGCAGCTTGGGCGTGGAAGCTTTCTTT
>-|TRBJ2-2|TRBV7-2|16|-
CASSWTAGINTGELFF
TGTGCCAGCAGCTGGACTGCGGGTATCAACACCGGGGAGCTGTTTTTT
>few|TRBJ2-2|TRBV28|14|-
CASTTILEAGELFF
TGTGCCAGCACCACGATACTAGAGGCCGGGGAGCTGTTTTTT
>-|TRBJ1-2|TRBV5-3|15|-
CARSLESGANYGYTF
TGTGCCAGAAGCTTGGAATCAGGGGCGAACTATGGCTACACCTTC
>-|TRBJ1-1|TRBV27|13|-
CASKGRIDTEAFF
TGTGCCAGCAAAGGTAGGATCGACACTGAAGCTTTCTTT
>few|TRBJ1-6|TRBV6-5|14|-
CASSYDFHNSPLHF
TGTGCCAGCAGTTACGACTTTCATAATTCACCCCTCCACTTT
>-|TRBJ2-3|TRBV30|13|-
CAWRGLDTDTQYF
TGTGCCTGGAGGGGTCTAGATACAGATACGCAGTATTTT
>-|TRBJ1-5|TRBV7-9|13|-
CASSPDTFWPQHF
TGTGCCAGCAGCCCCGACACGTTTTGGCCCCAGCATTTT
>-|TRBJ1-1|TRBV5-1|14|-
CASSGGQMNTEAFF
TGCGCCAGCAGCGGGGGCCAGATGAACACTGAAGCTTTCTTT
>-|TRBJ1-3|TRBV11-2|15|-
CASSLGPGSGNTIYF
TGTGCCAGCAGCTTAGGTCCCGGCTCAGGAAACACCATATATTTT
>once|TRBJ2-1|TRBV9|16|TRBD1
CASSVEGQGRVNEQFF
TGTGCCAGCAGCGTAGAGGGACAGGGGAGGGTCAATGAGCAGTTCTTC
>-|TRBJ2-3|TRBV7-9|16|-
CASSPRGAQTTDTQYF
TGTGCCAGCAGCCCTCGGGGGGCCCAAACCACAGATACGCAGTATTTT
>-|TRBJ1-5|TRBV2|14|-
CASSGYGSNQPQHF
TGTGCCAGCAGTGGGTATGGCTCCAATCAGCCCCAGCATTTT
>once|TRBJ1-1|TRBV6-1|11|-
CASSEWGEAFF
TGTGCCAGCAGTGAATGGGGGGAAGCTTTCTTT
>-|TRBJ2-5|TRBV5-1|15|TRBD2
CASSGIGGEGETQYF
TGCGCCAGCAGCGGCATCGGAGGGGAGGGGGAGACCCAGTACTTC
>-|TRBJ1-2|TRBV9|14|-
CASSVDEFLYGYTF
TGTGCCAGCAGCGTAGATGAGTTCCTCTATGGCTACACCTTC
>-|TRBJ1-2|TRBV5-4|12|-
CASSLFGYGYTF
TGTGCCAGCAGCTTATTCGGGTATGGCTACACCTTC